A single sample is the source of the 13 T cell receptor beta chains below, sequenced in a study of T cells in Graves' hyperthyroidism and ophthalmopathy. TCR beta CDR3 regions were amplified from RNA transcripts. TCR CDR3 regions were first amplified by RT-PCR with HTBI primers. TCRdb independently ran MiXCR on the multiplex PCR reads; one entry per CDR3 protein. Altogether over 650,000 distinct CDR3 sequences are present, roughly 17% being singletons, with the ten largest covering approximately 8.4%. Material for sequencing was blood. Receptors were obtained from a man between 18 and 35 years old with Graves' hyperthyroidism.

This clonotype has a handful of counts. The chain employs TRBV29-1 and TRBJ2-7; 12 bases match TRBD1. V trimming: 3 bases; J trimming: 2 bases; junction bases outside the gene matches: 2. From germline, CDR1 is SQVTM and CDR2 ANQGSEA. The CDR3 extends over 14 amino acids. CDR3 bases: TGCAGCGTTGAGGGGACAGGGGGCACCTACGAGCAGTACTTC. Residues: CSVEGTGGTYEQYF.

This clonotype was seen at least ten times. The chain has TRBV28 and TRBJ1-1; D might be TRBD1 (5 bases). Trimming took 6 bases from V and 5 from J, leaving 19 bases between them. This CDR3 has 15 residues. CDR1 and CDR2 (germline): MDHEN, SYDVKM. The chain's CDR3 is CASRGGGAGSTEAFF. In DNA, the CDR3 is TGTGCCAGCAGGGGCGGTGGGGCAGGGAGTACTGAAGCTTTCTTT.

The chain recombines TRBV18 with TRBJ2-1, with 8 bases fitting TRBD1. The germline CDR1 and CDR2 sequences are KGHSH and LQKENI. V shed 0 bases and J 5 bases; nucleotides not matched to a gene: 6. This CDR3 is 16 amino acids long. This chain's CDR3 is CASSPPGGDRNNEQFF. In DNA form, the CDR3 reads TGTGCCAGCTCACCACCGGGTGGGGACAGGAACAATGAGCAGTTCTTC.

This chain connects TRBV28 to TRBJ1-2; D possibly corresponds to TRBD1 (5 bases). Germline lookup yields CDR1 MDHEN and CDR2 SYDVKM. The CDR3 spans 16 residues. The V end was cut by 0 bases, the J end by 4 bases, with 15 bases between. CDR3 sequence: CASSLWGDAEFYGYTF. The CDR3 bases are TGTGCCAGCAGTTTATGGGGGGACGCAGAGTTCTATGGCTACACCTTC.

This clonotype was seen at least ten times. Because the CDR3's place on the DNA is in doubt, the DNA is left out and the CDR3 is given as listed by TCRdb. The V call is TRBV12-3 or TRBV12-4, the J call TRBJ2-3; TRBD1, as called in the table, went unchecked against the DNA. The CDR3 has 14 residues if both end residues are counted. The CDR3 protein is CASSSSGQGDTQYF.

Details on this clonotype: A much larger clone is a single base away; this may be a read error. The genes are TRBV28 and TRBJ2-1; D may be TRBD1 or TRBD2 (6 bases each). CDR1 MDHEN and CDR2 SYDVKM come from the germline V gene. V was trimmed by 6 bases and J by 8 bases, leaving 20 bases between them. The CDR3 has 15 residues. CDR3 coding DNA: TGTGCCAGCAGCCCTAGGGGGGTTGGGGGCGATGAGCAGTTCTTC. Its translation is CASSPRGVGGDEQFF.

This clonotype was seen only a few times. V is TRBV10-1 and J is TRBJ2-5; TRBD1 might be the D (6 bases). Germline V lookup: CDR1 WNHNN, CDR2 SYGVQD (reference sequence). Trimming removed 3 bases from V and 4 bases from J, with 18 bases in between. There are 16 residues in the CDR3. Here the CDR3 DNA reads TGCGCCAGCAGTGATTGGCAGGGGAGATTCAGAGAGACCCAGTACTTC. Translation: CASSDWQGRFRETQYF.

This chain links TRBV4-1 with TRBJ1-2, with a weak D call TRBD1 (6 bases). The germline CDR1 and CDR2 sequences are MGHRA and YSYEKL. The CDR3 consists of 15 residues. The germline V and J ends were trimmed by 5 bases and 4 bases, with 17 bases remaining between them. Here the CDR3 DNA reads TGCGCCAGCAGCACTCAGGTGGGGGCCGCCTATGGCTACACCTTC. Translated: CASSTQVGAAYGYTF.

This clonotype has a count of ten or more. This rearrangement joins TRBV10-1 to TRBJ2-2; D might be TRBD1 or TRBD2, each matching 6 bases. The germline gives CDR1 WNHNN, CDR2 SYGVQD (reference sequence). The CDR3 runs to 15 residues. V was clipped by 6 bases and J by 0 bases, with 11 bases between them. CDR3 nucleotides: TGCGCCAGCAGCGTCGGGGGCGCGAACACCGGGGAGCTGTTTTTT. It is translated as CASSVGGANTGELFF.

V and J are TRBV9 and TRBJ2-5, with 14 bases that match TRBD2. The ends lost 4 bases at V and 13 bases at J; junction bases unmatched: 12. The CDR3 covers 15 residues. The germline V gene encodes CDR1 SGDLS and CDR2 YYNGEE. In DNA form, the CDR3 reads TGTGCCAGCAGCCCCCGTCCCGGGACTAGCGGGAGCTTGTACTTC. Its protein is CASSPRPGTSGSLYF.

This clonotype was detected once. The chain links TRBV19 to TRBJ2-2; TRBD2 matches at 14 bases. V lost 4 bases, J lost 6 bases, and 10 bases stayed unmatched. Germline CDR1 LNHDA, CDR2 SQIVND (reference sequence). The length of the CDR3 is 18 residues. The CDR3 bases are TGTGCCAGTAGTACCGAGGGGGGACTAGCGGGAGTGTCCGGGGAGCTGTTTTTT. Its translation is CASSTEGGLAGVSGELFF.

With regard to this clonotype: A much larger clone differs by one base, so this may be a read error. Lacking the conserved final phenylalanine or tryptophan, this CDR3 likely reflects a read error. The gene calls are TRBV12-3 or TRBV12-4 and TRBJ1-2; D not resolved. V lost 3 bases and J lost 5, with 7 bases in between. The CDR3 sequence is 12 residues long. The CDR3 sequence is CASSFGQYGYTL. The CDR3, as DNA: TGTGCCAGCAGTTTCGGGCAGTATGGCTACACCCTC.

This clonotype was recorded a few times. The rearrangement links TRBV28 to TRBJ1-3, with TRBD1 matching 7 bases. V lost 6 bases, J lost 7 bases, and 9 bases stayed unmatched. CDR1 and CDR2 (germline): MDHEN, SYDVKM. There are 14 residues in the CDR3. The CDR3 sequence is CASSSRQGYNTIYF. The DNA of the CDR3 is TGTGCCAGCAGCTCCAGACAGGGTTACAACACCATATATTTT.